Shown below are 32 T cell receptor beta chains from a single sample sequenced in a study of T cells after yellow fever vaccination. TCRdb fed the 5' RACE reads into MiXCR, producing one record per CDR3 protein. This table has some 600,000 distinct CDR3 sequences, roughly a sixth appearing once. The material was PBMCs, obtained around 5 days after the first yellow fever vaccination. These receptors all stem from a man in his late teens or twenties who received the YFV17D yellow fever vaccine.

This clonotype was seen ten or more times. V is TRBV12-3 or TRBV12-4 and J is TRBJ2-4; TRBD1 matches at 10 bases. J gave up 7 bases and V 4 bases, and 4 bases lay outside the gene matches. This CDR3 comprises 14 residues. CDR3 residues: CASSSRDRGNIQYF. The CDR3 DNA follows: TGTGCCAGCAGTTCCCGGGACAGGGGTAACATTCAGTACTTC.

V gene TRBV12-3 or TRBV12-4 combines with J gene TRBJ1-1; tentative D call: TRBD1 (5 bases). The CDR3 runs 15 residues. V was trimmed by 7 bases and J by 5 bases, leaving 20 bases between them. This CDR3 is CASKAGRMSGTEAFF. In nucleotides, the CDR3 is TGTGCCAGCAAAGCGGGGCGGATGTCGGGTACTGAAGCTTTCTTT.

The chain links TRBV12-3 or TRBV12-4 to TRBJ2-1; 7 bases map to TRBD2. The ends lost 7 bases at V and 9 bases at J; junction bases unmatched: 9. This CDR3 is built from 13 residues. As DNA, the CDR3 is TGTGCCAGCATCCCCCGGGGGGTGGGTGAGCAGTTCTTC. It encodes CASIPRGVGEQFF.

The rearrangement links TRBV4-2 to TRBJ2-1, with TRBD2 matching over 7 bases. The length of the CDR3 is 16 residues. V shed 4 bases and J 7 bases; nucleotides not matched to a gene: 13. Germline V gene data show CDR1 as LGHNA and CDR2 as YNFKEQ. The CDR3 DNA sequence: TGTGCCAGCAGCCCCAAGGGGAACCGGGAGGTGAATGAGCAGTTCTTC. It specifies CASSPKGNREVNEQFF.

This chain connects TRBV10-3 to TRBJ2-7; no reliable D call. The germline gives CDR1 ENHRY, CDR2 SYGVKD. Trimming left V 6 bases short and J 6 bases short, with 15 bases between. The CDR3 loop spans 13 amino acids. The CDR3 region has the DNA TGTGCCATCAGCACAGAGAAGGGTCCCGAGCAGTACTTC. Amino acids: CAISTEKGPEQYF.

J is TRBJ2-1 and V is TRBV20-1, with 7 bases identical to TRBD2. The CDR3 covers 15 residues. Per germline, CDR1 DFQATT and CDR2 SNEGSKA (reference sequence). The V gene end was trimmed by 5 bases and the J gene end by 3 bases; junction bases not matched to a gene: 10. The CDR3 spells CSAPLAGIDYNEQFF. For the CDR3, the DNA is TGCAGTGCTCCGTTAGCGGGCATAGACTACAATGAGCAGTTCTTC.

V usage is TRBV5-6 and J usage is TRBJ2-3; D not resolved. This CDR3 contains 14 residues. V was cut by 0 bases and J by 2 bases, with 7 bases left in between. CDR1 SGHDT and CDR2 YYEEEE come from the germline V gene. The CDR3 spells CASSLEAVTDTQYF. DNA for the CDR3: TGTGCCAGCAGCTTGGAGGCAGTCACAGATACGCAGTATTTT.

The table lists this clonotype with many counts. This chain links TRBV12-3 or TRBV12-4 with TRBJ1-1; D uncertain. The ends were cut back, 6 bases at V and 3 bases at J, with 11 bases in the middle. This CDR3 region has 13 residues. The CDR3 nucleotides read TGTGCCAGCAGAACCGGACTGTACACTGAAGCTTTCTTT. Protein sequence: CASRTGLYTEAFF.

This clonotype has only a few counts. This chain joins TRBV4-1 and TRBJ2-5; D is unclear. The CDR3 is 14 amino acids. In germline, CDR1 is MGHRA, CDR2 YSYEKL. With 4 bases removed from V and 0 bases from J, the gap between germline ends came to 9 bases. The CDR3 sequence is CASSLWSDQETQYF. CDR3 DNA sequence: TGCGCCAGCAGCCTATGGTCAGACCAAGAGACCCAGTACTTC.

This clonotype was found a few times. The chain carries TRBV5-1 and TRBJ2-5; D not certain. Germline CDR1 and CDR2: SGHRS and YFSETQ. The CDR3 extends over 14 amino acids. Trimming took 2 bases from V and 3 from J, leaving 11 bases between them. The CDR3 region is CASSFLGAEETQYF. The CDR3 bases are TGCGCCAGCAGCTTCTTAGGAGCAGAAGAGACCCAGTACTTC.

The chain recombines TRBV20-1 with TRBJ1-5; 7 bases map to TRBD1. The CDR3 is 12 amino acids. Per the germline V gene, CDR1 is DFQATT and CDR2 is SNEGSKA (reference sequence). Trimming cost V 2 bases and J 7 bases; bases outside gene matches: 2. The DNA for the CDR3 is TGCAGTGCTAGACAGGGGGTGCAGCCCCAGCATTTT. The encoded protein is CSARQGVQPQHF.

This clonotype was picked up one time. The V call is TRBV4-2, the J call TRBJ2-3; D tentatively fits TRBD1 or TRBD2 (5 bases each). Germline CDR1 LGHNA, CDR2 YNFKEQ. The CDR3 length is 12 residues. V was clipped by 10 bases and J by 2 bases, with 10 bases between them. In nucleotides, the CDR3 is TGTGCCACCCGGGACCTCACAGATACGCAGTATTTT. Its translation is CATRDLTDTQYF.

In this sample, this clonotype turned up a few times. V gene TRBV20-1 combines with J gene TRBJ2-5, with 14 positions matching TRBD2. Germline values: CDR1 DFQATT, CDR2 SNEGSKA (reference sequence). This CDR3 has 16 amino acids. Trimming at V came to 6 bases and at J to 4 bases, leaving 10 bases not matched to a gene. The CDR3 here is CSAHPGLAGARETQYF. DNA of the CDR3: TGCAGTGCCCACCCGGGACTAGCGGGGGCGCGAGAGACCCAGTACTTC.

This clonotype appeared many times. This rearrangement joins TRBV7-2 to TRBJ2-5; TRBD2 matches at 10 bases. Trimming removed 6 bases from V and 1 base from J; junction bases left unmatched: 2. CDR1 and CDR2 (germline): SGHTA, FQGNSA. The CDR3 spans 14 residues. The CDR3 DNA reads TGTGCCAGCAGAATAGCGGGGGGCCAAGAGACCCAGTACTTC. It translates to CASRIAGGQETQYF. The entire variable domain, with the rest obtained from reference TRBV7-2 and TRBJ2-5, is as follows: GAGVSQSPSNKVTEKGKDVELRCDPISGHTALYWYRQSLGQGLEFLIYFQGNSAPDKSGLPSDRFSAERTGGSVSTLTIQRTQQEDSAVYLCASRIAGGQETQYFGPGTRLLVL.

This clonotype has only a few counts. The gene calls are TRBV4-2 and TRBJ2-2; 13 bases match TRBD2. Trimming removed 4 bases from V and 6 bases from J; junction bases left unmatched: 23. Germline V gene sequence: CDR1 LGHNA, CDR2 YNFKEQ. This CDR3 contains 22 residues. The CDR3, as DNA: TGTGCCAGCAGCCCCCGACAAACTCGGACTAGCGGGGGCCGAGGGTTCGCCGGGGAGCTGTTTTTT. This encodes CASSPRQTRTSGGRGFAGELFF.

In its sample, this clonotype was seen a few times. The genes are TRBV20-1 and TRBJ1-2; D unclear. Germline assignment: CDR1 DFQATT and CDR2 SNEGSKA (reference sequence). Trimming took 6 bases from V and 1 from J, leaving 9 bases between them. The CDR3 covers 12 residues. CDR3 loop: CSASTNNYGYTF. The DNA of the CDR3 is TGCAGTGCCTCGACAAATAACTATGGCTACACCTTC.

This clonotype was picked up a small number of times. The rearrangement joins TRBV7-2 to TRBJ2-2, with 14 bases lining up with TRBD2. Germline-derived CDR1 and CDR2 are SGHTA and FQGNSA. V shed 10 bases, J shed 5 bases, and the junction held 9 bases outside the gene matches. This CDR3 is built from 16 residues. The CDR3 DNA follows: TGTGCCATTCCGACTAGCGGGGGGGCCTATACCGGGGAGCTGTTTTTT. It encodes CAIPTSGGAYTGELFF.

The sample holds a few counts of this clonotype. The chain links TRBV4-1 to TRBJ2-3; no clear D gene. The V and J ends lost 2 bases and 5 bases respectively, with 11 bases between them. Germline V lookup: CDR1 MGHRA, CDR2 YSYEKL. The CDR3 sequence is 14 residues long. The CDR3 region has the DNA TGCGCCAGCAGCCAATCGCCCGGAAGAGATACGCAGTATTTT. This gives the protein CASSQSPGRDTQYF.

This clonotype was detected ten times or more. The chain carries TRBV6-1 and TRBJ1-5, with no clear D. Germline V gene lookup returns CDR1 MNHNS and CDR2 SASEGT. V was clipped by 6 bases and J by 2 bases, with 14 bases between them. This CDR3 is built from 15 residues. CDR3 in amino acids: CASSHLQEGNQPQHF. DNA for the CDR3: TGTGCCAGCAGCCACCTTCAGGAGGGCAATCAGCCCCAGCATTTT.

The chain employs TRBV16 and TRBJ2-6, with a possible D match to TRBD1 (5 bases). Germline V gene sequence: CDR1 KGHSY, CDR2 FQNENV. The V end was cut by 4 bases, the J end by 4 bases, with 14 bases between. The CDR3 has 16 residues. The CDR3 region is CASSPEYRQGANVLTF. The DNA for the CDR3 is TGTGCCAGCAGCCCCGAGTATAGACAGGGGGCCAACGTCCTGACTTTC.

In this sample, this clonotype turned up a few times. Sequence at one end of the junction differs from germline and may be a read error. This chain joins TRBV6-1 and TRBJ2-3, with D unclear. The CDR3 loop spans 14 amino acids. Germline loops: CDR1 MNHNS, CDR2 SASEGT. This chain's CDR3 is CASREGWSTDTQYF. As DNA, the CDR3 is TGTGCCAGCAGAGAAGGATGGAGCACAGATACGCAGTATTTT.

The sample holds a few counts of this clonotype. The rearrangement links TRBV7-9 to TRBJ2-7; D not resolved. Per the germline V gene, CDR1 is SEHNR and CDR2 is FQNEAQ (reference sequence). Between the trimmed V and J ends, which lost 6 bases and 7 bases, there was a span of 7 bases. The CDR3 is made up of 10 amino acids. The CDR3 DNA reads as TGTGCCAGCAGTCCGCTAGAGCAGTACTTC. It translates to CASSPLEQYF.

This chain uses TRBV7-6 with TRBJ1-2; no reliable D call. The V end lost 1 base, the J end lost 4 bases, and 16 bases lay between the germline ends. This CDR3 contains 16 residues. Germline CDR1 and CDR2: SGHVS and FNYEAQ. The CDR3 protein is CASSLEREGLGYGYTF. CDR3 coding DNA: TGTGCCAGCAGCTTAGAGAGAGAAGGGCTCGGCTATGGCTACACCTTC.

A single count supports this clonotype. A junction boundary mismatches the germline segment, possibly from a read error. V usage is TRBV28 and J usage is TRBJ2-1; possibly TRBD1 for D (6 bases). The germline V gene has CDR1 MDHEN and CDR2 SYDVKM. The CDR3 loop spans 14 amino acids. CDR3 sequence: CATVRDTGYNEQCF. DNA of the CDR3: TGTGCCACCGTCCGGGACACAGGCTACAATGAGCAGTGCTTC.

This chain joins TRBV13 and TRBJ2-5; 11 bases match TRBD2. Trimming took 3 bases from V and 5 from J; bases not matched to a gene: 8. The CDR3 sequence is 16 residues long. The germline V gene encodes CDR1 PRHDT and CDR2 FYEKMQ (reference sequence). The CDR3 sequence is CASSLFLAGGQETQYF. CDR3 sequence (DNA): TGTGCCAGCAGCTTGTTTTTAGCGGGGGGGCAGGAGACCCAGTACTTC.

This clonotype has only a few counts. V usage is TRBV29-1 and J usage is TRBJ1-1; D remains ambiguous. This CDR3 contains 11 residues. V gave up 5 bases and J gave up 1 base, with 5 bases separating them. CDR1 SQVTM and CDR2 ANQGSEA come from the germline V gene. The CDR3 is CSVRRNTEAFF. Here the CDR3 DNA reads TGCAGCGTTAGGAGGAACACTGAAGCTTTCTTT.

The sample holds a few counts of this clonotype. The V and J genes are TRBV12-3 or TRBV12-4 and TRBJ1-6, with 7 bases identical to TRBD1. Losses at the gene ends were 6 bases for V and 5 bases for J; bases not matched to a gene: 7. The CDR3 spans 15 residues. The CDR3 protein is CASSPDRADNSPLHF. CDR3 DNA: TGTGCCAGCAGCCCTGACAGGGCGGATAATTCACCCCTCCACTTT.

CDR3: CASSLAGVSGQYF. CDR3 DNA sequence: TGCGCCAGCAGCTTGGCCGGGGTCTCGGGGCAGTACTTC. The chain employs TRBV5-1 and TRBJ2-7, with a tentative D call TRBD2 (5 bases). Germline V gene lookup returns CDR1 SGHRS and CDR2 YFSETQ. CDR3 length: 13 amino acids. With 0 bases removed from V and 9 bases from J, the gap between germline ends came to 13 bases.

The V and J genes are TRBV12-3 or TRBV12-4 and TRBJ2-1; possibly TRBD2 for D (6 bases). V lost 5 bases to trimming and J lost 5 bases, with 22 bases between them. This CDR3 comprises 17 residues. CDR3: CASSGKGGQVADNEQFF. CDR3 sequence (DNA): TGTGCCAGCAGTGGCAAAGGTGGTCAGGTAGCGGACAATGAGCAGTTCTTC.

This sequence joins TRBV4-1 and TRBJ2-6; no clear D. This CDR3 spans 19 amino acids. The V and J ends lost 1 base and 0 bases respectively, with 16 bases between them. Germline values: CDR1 MGHRA, CDR2 YSYEKL. In DNA form, the CDR3 reads TGCGCCAGCAGCCAAGTTTTAGGGTATTCCCGCTCTGGGGCCAACGTCCTGACTTTC. The encoded protein is CASSQVLGYSRSGANVLTF.

V gene TRBV5-1 combines with J gene TRBJ2-1; 13 nucleotides align to TRBD2. V lost 0 bases and J lost 4; bases outside the gene matches: 4. This CDR3 contains 17 residues. The germline gives CDR1 SGHRS, CDR2 YFSETQ. CDR3 sequence reads: CASSLGETSGGYNEQFF. DNA for the CDR3: TGCGCCAGCAGCTTGGGGGAGACTAGCGGGGGGTACAATGAGCAGTTCTTC.

This clonotype was counted ten times or more. The chain combines TRBV20-1 with TRBJ2-5; TRBD2 aligns across 11 bases. Germline CDR1 reads DFQATT; CDR2 reads SNEGSKA (reference sequence). Trimming took 5 bases from V and 1 from J; bases not matched to a gene: 15. The CDR3 runs 18 residues. In DNA form, the CDR3 reads TGCAGTGCTCCTATCAGGGGGTCTAGCGGGGGGACCCAAGAGACCCAGTACTTC. Translation gives CSAPIRGSSGGTQETQYF.